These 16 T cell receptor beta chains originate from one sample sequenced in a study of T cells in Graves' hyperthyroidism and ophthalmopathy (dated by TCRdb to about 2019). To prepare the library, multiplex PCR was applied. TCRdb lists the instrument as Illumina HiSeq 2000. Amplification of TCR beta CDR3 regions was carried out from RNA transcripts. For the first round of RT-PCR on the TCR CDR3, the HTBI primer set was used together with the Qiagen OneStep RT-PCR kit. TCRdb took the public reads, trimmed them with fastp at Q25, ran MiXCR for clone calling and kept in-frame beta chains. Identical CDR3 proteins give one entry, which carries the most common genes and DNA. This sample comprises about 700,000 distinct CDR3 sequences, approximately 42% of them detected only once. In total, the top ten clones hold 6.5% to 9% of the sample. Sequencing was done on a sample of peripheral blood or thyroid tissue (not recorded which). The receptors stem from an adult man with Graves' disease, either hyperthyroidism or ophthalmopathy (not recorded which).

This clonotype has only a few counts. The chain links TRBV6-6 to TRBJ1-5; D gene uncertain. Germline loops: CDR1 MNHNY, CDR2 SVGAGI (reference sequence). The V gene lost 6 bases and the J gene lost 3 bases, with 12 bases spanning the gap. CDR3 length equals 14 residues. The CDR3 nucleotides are TGTGCCAGCAGATTCGCCGGGAACAATCAGCCCCAGCATTTT. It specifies CASRFAGNNQPQHF.

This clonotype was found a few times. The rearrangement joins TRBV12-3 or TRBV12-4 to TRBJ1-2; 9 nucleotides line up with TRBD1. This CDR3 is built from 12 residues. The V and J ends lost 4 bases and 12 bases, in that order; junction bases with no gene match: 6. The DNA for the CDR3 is TGTGCCAGCAGTTGGGACAGGGAAAAACACACCTTC. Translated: CASSWDREKHTF.

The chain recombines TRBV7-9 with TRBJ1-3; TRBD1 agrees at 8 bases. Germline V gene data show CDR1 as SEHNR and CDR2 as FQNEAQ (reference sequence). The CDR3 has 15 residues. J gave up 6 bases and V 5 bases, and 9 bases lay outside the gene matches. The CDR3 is CASSQVPQGENTIYF. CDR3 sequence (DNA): TGTGCCAGCAGCCAAGTCCCACAGGGGGAAAACACCATATATTTT.

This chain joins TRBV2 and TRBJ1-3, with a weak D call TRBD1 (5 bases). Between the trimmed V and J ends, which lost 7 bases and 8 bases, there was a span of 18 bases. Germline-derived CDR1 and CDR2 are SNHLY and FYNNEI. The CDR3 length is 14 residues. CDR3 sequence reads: CASTQGYYGYTIYF. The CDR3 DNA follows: TGTGCCAGCACTCAGGGATACTATGGCTACACCATATATTTT.

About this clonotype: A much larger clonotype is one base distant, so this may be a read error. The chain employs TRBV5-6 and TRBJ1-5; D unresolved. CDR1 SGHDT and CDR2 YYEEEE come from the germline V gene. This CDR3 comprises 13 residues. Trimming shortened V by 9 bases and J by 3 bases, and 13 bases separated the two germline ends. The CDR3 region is CATRYSANQPQHF. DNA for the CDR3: TGTGCCACCCGCTACAGCGCCAATCAGCCCCAGCATTTT.

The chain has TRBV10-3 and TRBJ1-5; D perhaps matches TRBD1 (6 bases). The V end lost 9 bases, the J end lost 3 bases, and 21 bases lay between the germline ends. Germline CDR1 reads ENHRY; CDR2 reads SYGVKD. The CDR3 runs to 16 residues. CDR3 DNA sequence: TGTGCCATACCACTAGCGGGGGGGCAGTACAATCAGCCCCAGCATTTT. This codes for CAIPLAGGQYNQPQHF.

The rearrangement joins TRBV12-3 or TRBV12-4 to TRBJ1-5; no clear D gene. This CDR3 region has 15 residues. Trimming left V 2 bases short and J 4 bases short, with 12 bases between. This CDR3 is CASSLPRRKNQPQHF. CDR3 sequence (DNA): TGTGCCAGCAGTTTACCCAGACGGAAGAATCAGCCCCAGCATTTT.

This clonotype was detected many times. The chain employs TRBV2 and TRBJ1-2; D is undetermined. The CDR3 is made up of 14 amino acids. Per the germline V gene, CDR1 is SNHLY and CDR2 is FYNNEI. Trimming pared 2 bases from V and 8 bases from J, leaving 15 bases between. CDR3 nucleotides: TGTGCCAGCAGTGAATTCCGGCTCCAATGGGGCTACACCTTC. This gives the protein CASSEFRLQWGYTF.

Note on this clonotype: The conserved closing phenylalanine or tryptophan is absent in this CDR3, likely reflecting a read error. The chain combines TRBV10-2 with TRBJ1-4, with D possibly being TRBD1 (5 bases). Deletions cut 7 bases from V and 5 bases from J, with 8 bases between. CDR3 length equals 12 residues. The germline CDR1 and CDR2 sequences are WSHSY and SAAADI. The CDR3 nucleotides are TGCGCCAGCACTAACAGGAATGAAAAACTGTTTGTA. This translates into CASTNRNEKLFV.

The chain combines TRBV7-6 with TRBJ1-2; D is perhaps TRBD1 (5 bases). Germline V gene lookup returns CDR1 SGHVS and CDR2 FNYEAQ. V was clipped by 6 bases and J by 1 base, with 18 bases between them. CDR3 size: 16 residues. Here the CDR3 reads CASSVPGQGDNYGYTF. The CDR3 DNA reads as TGTGCCAGCAGTGTCCCCGGGCAGGGTGATAACTATGGCTACACCTTC. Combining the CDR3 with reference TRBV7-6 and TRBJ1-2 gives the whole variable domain GAGVSQSPRYKVTKRGQDVALRCDPISGHVSLYWYRQALGQGPEFLTYFNYEAQQDKSGLPNDRFSAERPEGSISTLTIQRTEQRDSAMYRCASSVPGQGDNYGYTFGSGTRLTVV.

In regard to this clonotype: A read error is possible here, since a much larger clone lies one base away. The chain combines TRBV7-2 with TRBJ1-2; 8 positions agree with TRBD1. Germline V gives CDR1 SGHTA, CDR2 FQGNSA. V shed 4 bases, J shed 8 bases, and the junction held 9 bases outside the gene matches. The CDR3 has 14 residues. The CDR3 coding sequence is TGTGCCAGCAGCTCAATTCAGGGGGCAGACGGCTACACCTTC. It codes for CASSSIQGADGYTF. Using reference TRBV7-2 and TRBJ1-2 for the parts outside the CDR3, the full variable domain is GAGVSQSPSNKVTEKGKDVELRCDPISGHTALYWYRQSLGQGLEFLIYFQGNSAPDKSGLPSDRFSAERTGGSVSTLTIQRTQQEDSAVYLCASSSIQGADGYTFGSGTRLTVV.

The CDR3 region is CASSLRQGSNEQYF. In DNA form, the CDR3 reads TGTGCCAGCAGCCTCAGACAGGGGAGCAATGAGCAGTACTTC. The gene calls are TRBV11-1 and TRBJ2-7, with 8 bases that match TRBD1. J lost 7 bases, V lost 5 bases, and 10 bases had no gene match. Germline V gene sequence: CDR1 SGHAT, CDR2 FQDESV (reference sequence). The CDR3 has 14 residues.

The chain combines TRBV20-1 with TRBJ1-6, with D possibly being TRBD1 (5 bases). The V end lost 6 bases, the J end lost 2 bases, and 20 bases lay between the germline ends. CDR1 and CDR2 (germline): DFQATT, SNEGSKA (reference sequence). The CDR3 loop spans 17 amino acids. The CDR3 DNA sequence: TGCAGTGCCCAGAGGGTTGGGGGAGCTACCTATAATTCACCCCTCCACTTT. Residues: CSAQRVGGATYNSPLHF.

DNA of the CDR3: TGCAGTGCTAGGAAATTAAGGACAGGGTCCTACGAGCAGTACTTC. It codes for CSARKLRTGSYEQYF. The chain uses TRBV20-1 and TRBJ2-7, with 8 nucleotides matching TRBD1. This CDR3 is 15 amino acids long. Germline values: CDR1 DFQATT, CDR2 SNEGSKA (reference sequence). After removal of 3 bases from V and 1 base from J, the junction contained 8 bases not matched to a gene.

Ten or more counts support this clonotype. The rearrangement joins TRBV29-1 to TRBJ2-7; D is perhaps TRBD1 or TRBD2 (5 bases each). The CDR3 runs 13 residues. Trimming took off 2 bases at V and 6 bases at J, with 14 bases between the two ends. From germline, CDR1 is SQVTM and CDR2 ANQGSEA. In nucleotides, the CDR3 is TGCAGCGTTGAATTGGGGGTATCATCCGAGCAGTACTTC. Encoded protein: CSVELGVSSEQYF.

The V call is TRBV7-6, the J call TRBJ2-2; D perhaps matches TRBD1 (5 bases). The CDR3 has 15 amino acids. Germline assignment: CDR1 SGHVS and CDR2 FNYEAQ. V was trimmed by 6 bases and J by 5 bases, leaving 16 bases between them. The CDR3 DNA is TGTGCCAGCAGTTCAGGGTCCCTCGAAACCGGGGAGCTGTTTTTT. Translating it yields CASSSGSLETGELFF. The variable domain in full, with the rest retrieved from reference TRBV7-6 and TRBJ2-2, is GAGVSQSPRYKVTKRGQDVALRCDPISGHVSLYWYRQALGQGPEFLTYFNYEAQQDKSGLPNDRFSAERPEGSISTLTIQRTEQRDSAMYRCASSSGSLETGELFFGEGSRLTVL.